The 10 T cell receptor beta chains below all came from one sample that was sequenced in a study of immune evolution from preneoplasia to lung adenocarcinoma. Assay used: immunoSEQ multiplex PCR; TCRdb lists only in-frame clones, some missing. The sample shows fewer than 7,500 clones, roughly 75% of them seen only once. Specimen: FFPE lung adenocarcinoma in situ tissue. The receptors stem from a donor of 70 years or more with lung adenocarcinoma.

The chain combines TRBV10-3 with TRBJ2-7; D remains unclear. Trimming took 2 bases from V and 6 from J, leaving 8 bases between them. This CDR3 region has 12 residues. CDR1 and CDR2 from the germline V gene are ENHRY and SYGVKD. The CDR3 spells CAISEARVEQYF. CDR3 bases: TGTGCCATCAGTGAGGCAAGGGTCGAGCAGTACTTC.

This clone has just one count. This chain uses TRBV7-9 with TRBJ2-7; either TRBD1 or TRBD2 may supply D (5 bases each). CDR1 is SEHNR, CDR2 FQNEAQ, per germline (reference sequence). CDR3 length equals 14 residues. Trimming shortened V by 6 bases and J by 3 bases, and 15 bases separated the two germline ends. The CDR3 protein is CASSPPGANYEQYF. The CDR3 region has the DNA TGTGCCAGCAGTCCCCCCGGGGCAAACTACGAGCAGTACTTC. The full variable domain, rest sourced from reference TRBV7-9 and TRBJ2-7, is DTGVSQNPRHKITKRGQNVTFRCDPISEHNRLYWYRQTLGQGPEFLTYFQNEAQLEKSRLLSDRFSAERPKGSFSTLEIQRTEQGDSAMYLCASSPPGANYEQYFGPGTRLTVT.

This clone was seen only once. The gene calls are TRBV18 and TRBJ2-2; TRBD1 or TRBD2 may be the D gene (5 bases each). Germline V gives CDR1 KGHSH, CDR2 LQKENI. Trimming removed 5 bases at V and 2 bases at J, with 24 bases between. The CDR3 loop spans 19 amino acids. CDR3 sequence (DNA): TGTGCCAGCTCATGGGCTTCCTTGGGACCCCAGGGCAACACCGGGGAGCTGTTTTTT. It encodes CASSWASLGPQGNTGELFF.

The genes are TRBV5-1 and TRBJ1-1, with 7 positions matching TRBD1. Unmatched junction bases numbered 3, after V lost 0 bases and J lost 4 bases. This CDR3 region has 14 residues. Germline-derived CDR1 and CDR2 are SGHRS and YFSETQ. The CDR3, as DNA: TGCGCCAGCAGCTTGGCCTCAGGGGGCACTGAAGCTTTCTTT. Residues: CASSLASGGTEAFF.

The sample holds a few counts of this clone. The gene calls are TRBV28 and TRBJ1-1, with 9 bases lining up with TRBD1. The CDR3 contains 12 residues. In germline, CDR1 is MDHEN, CDR2 SYDVKM. V shed 5 bases and J 10 bases; nucleotides not matched to a gene: 5. The CDR3 spells CASSPPDRGAFF. The CDR3 region has the DNA TGTGCCAGCAGTCCGCCGGACAGGGGAGCTTTCTTT.

This chain uses TRBV11-2 with TRBJ2-5; the D is unclear. This CDR3 contains 14 residues. Per germline, CDR1 SGHAT and CDR2 FQNNGV. V was shortened by 1 base and J by 5 bases, with 11 bases between the two germline ends. Here the CDR3 DNA reads TGTGCCAGCAGCTTAGTTGTGCTCGGGGAGACCCAGTACTTC. This translates into CASSLVVLGETQYF.

The V call is TRBV11-2, the J call TRBJ2-7, with D possibly matching TRBD2 (5 bases). The CDR3 totals 13 residues. Germline-derived CDR1 and CDR2 are SGHAT and FQNNGV. V lost 1 base and J 5 bases, leaving 9 bases between the germline ends. In nucleotides, the CDR3 is TGTGCCAGCAGCTTAGTAGTCGGGAACGAGCAGTACTTC. Translated: CASSLVVGNEQYF.

J is TRBJ2-7 and V is TRBV11-1, with a weak D call TRBD1 (6 bases). In germline, CDR1 is SGHAT, CDR2 FQDESV (reference sequence). Trimming removed 3 bases from V and 2 bases from J, with 11 bases in between. The CDR3 contains 14 residues. CDR3 DNA: TGTGCCAGCAGCTTGACAGGAGTTACCTACGAGCAGTACTTC. Amino acid sequence: CASSLTGVTYEQYF.

This clone was seen just once. The chain uses TRBV20-1 and TRBJ2-1; D possibly corresponds to TRBD2 (6 bases). V lost 5 bases to trimming and J lost 11 bases, with 13 bases between them. Germline V gene lookup returns CDR1 DFQATT and CDR2 SNEGSKA (reference sequence). This CDR3 has 11 residues. The CDR3 region is CSAPVAEKQFF. In nucleotides, the CDR3 is TGCAGTGCTCCTGTAGCGGAGAAGCAGTTCTTC.

The chain combines TRBV4-1 with TRBJ2-1, with 7 bases matching TRBD1. Per the germline V gene, CDR1 is MGHRA and CDR2 is YSYEKL. The CDR3 sequence is 14 residues long. V dropped 2 bases and J dropped 6; count of bases not matched to a gene: 4. The CDR3 DNA reads TGCGCCAGCAGCCAATTCAGGACAGGCAATGAGCAGTTCTTC. This translates into CASSQFRTGNEQFF.